The sequence of this T cell receptor (beta chain) was determined in a study of cytomegalovirus exposure and HLA in healthy donors. PCR employed 60 Vbeta and 13 Jbeta primers. Clones were read by immunoSEQ multiplex PCR, and TCRdb kept only the in-frame ones, dropping some. Of 100,000 to 150,000 clones in the sample, about 79% were seen once. V gave up 2 bases and J gave up 6 bases, with 10 bases separating them. The CDR3 totals 14 residues. CDR1 is LNHDA, CDR2 SQIVND, per germline (reference sequence). This receptor was identified in a man aged 50-60 years in good health and CMV-seronegative. The specimen sequenced was PBMCs. The genes are TRBV19 and TRBJ2-2, with D maybe TRBD1 (6 bases). The CDR3 region is CASSIYSGAGELFF. The DNA for the CDR3 is TGTGCCAGTAGTATATACTCAGGGGCCGGGGAGCTGTTTTTT.